The text below deals with one TCR beta chain. This sample was included in a study of blood T cell repertoires in COVID-19. The wider study: Italy, Spain and the United States were the sources of the convalescent and acute COVID-19 samples.

The CDR3 covers 16 residues. The table came from immunoSEQ multiplex PCR; TCRdb's copy has only in-frame clones and leaves some out. The sample carries about 200,000 clones, about 85% recorded once. What was sequenced was peripheral blood. This receptor was identified in a man aged 55 to 70 with active or convalescent COVID-19. The genes are TRBV21-1 and TRBJ2-7; TRBD1, the table's D call, lacks a check against the DNA. TRBV21-1 is flagged as a pseudogene. CDR3 sequence reads: CASSIRRQGTPYEQYF. CDR3 bases: TGTGCCAGCAGCATAAGACGACAGGGTACTCCCTACGAGCAGTACTTC.